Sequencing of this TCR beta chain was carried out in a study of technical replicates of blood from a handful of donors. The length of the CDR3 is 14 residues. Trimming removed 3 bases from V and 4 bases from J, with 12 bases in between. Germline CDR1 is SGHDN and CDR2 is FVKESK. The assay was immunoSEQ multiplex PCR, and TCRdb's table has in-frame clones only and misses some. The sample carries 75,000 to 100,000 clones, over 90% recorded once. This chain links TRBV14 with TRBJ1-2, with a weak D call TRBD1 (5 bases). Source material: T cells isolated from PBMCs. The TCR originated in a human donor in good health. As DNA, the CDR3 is TGTGCCAGCAGCCAGATACAGGCCTCCTATGGCTACACCTTC. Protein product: CASSQIQASYGYTF.